The source of this T cell receptor beta chain is a study of T-cell memory formation after mild COVID-19. Study-level background: Among the donors, TCR clusters were largely specific to each donor.

Findings and caveats of the study: Later expanders leaned CD4+, whereas clones that contracted between day 15 and 85 were balanced CD4/CD8. Mainly CM and EM harbored the contracting CD4+ clones; mainly EMRA harbored the CD8+ ones.

To note about this clonotype: Its target is unknown.

A single record per CDR3 protein comes from TCRdb applying MiXCR to the 5' RACE reads. Seen here are 400,000 to 450,000 distinct CDR3 sequences, about 20% observed once, and the top ten hold roughly 21%. The ends lost 5 bases at V and 4 bases at J; junction bases unmatched: 9. The CDR3 covers 15 residues. The germline gives CDR1 LNHNV, CDR2 YYDKDF (reference sequence). The sequence derives from a man aged 18 to 29 who had mild COVID-19 (a few samples of this study predate the infection). Cell type and time point are not known. The chain is built from TRBV15 and TRBJ2-5; 8 bases map to TRBD1. The sequencing input was PBMCs or a T cell subset sorted from them (not recorded which). The CDR3 DNA reads TGTGCCACCAGCGCGGGACAGGAGCCCCCAGAGACCCAGTACTTC. Translating gives CATSAGQEPPETQYF.